Presented here are 21 T cell receptor beta chains from one specimen sequenced in a study. TCRdb re-called the 5' RACE reads through MiXCR, storing one row per CDR3 protein. Here the sample spans roughly 55,000 distinct CDR3 sequences, about 25% being singletons. Sequenced sample: tumor-infiltrating naive CD4+ T cells sorted from the breast tumor. Described subset: naive CD4+ T cells, CD4+CD45RA+CD25-. The receptors come from a female donor with breast cancer.

The chain employs TRBV3-1 and TRBJ2-7; 9 bases match TRBD1. Germline V gene lookup returns CDR1 LGHDT and CDR2 YNNKEL (reference sequence). This CDR3 has 14 amino acids. V was clipped by 6 bases and J by 3 bases; unmatched bases: 6. CDR3 DNA: TGTGCCAGCAGAAGGACAGGGGCTAGCTACGAGCAGTACTTC. It codes for CASRRTGASYEQYF.

This clonotype was found a few times. This rearrangement joins TRBV3-1 to TRBJ2-5, with 8 bases aligning to TRBD1. V shed 4 bases, J shed 5 bases, and the junction held 9 bases outside the gene matches. Germline CDR1 LGHDT, CDR2 YNNKEL (reference sequence). The CDR3 contains 15 residues. CDR3 sequence (DNA): TGTGCCAGCAGCCCCCAGACAGGGGAGGTGGAGACCCAGTACTTC. Protein product: CASSPQTGEVETQYF.

This clonotype occurred once. The chain has TRBV5-6 and TRBJ1-1; possible D gene TRBD1, 5 bases. The V end was cut by 1 base, the J end by 6 bases, with 13 bases between. The V gene's germline CDR1 is SGHDT and CDR2 YYEEEE. CDR3 size: 14 residues. CDR3 amino acids: CASSLSRVRAEAFF. The DNA of the CDR3 is TGTGCCAGCAGCTTGTCCAGGGTTAGGGCTGAAGCTTTCTTT.

This clonotype was seen once. A much larger clone lies a single base off, so this may be a read error. This chain connects TRBV20-1 to TRBJ2-3; 9 positions agree with TRBD2. The germline CDR1 and CDR2 sequences are DFQATT and SNEGSKA (reference sequence). The CDR3 is 13 residues long. V was pared by 3 bases and J by 5 bases, with 3 bases of the junction left unmatched. The CDR3 DNA reads TGCAGTGCTAGTGGTAGCGGGAGAGATACGCAGTATTTT. Translation gives CSASGSGRDTQYF.

V is TRBV24-1 and J is TRBJ2-1; D gene unclear. Per the germline V gene, CDR1 is KGHDR and CDR2 is SFDVKD. The V gene lost 1 base and the J gene lost 5 bases, with 2 bases spanning the gap. CDR3 size: 12 residues. The CDR3 region is CATSDFHNEQFF. Written as DNA, the CDR3 is TGTGCCACCAGTGATTTCCACAATGAGCAGTTCTTC.

This clonotype was recorded at least ten times. The chain employs TRBV7-7 and TRBJ2-5; D is possibly TRBD2 (7 bases). From germline, CDR1 is SSHAT and CDR2 FNYEAQ (reference sequence). V was pared by 2 bases and J by 5 bases, with 15 bases between. The CDR3 is 15 amino acids. CDR3 coding DNA: TGTGCCAGCAGCTTATCCGGGGGGCTTGGGGAGACCCAGTACTTC. This gives the protein CASSLSGGLGETQYF.

V is TRBV7-2 and J is TRBJ2-7; D not certain. V lost 1 base and J 7 bases, leaving 20 bases between the germline ends. Germline CDR1 reads SGHTA; CDR2 reads FQGNSA. CDR3 size: 16 residues. CDR3 sequence: CASSLVRASSTGEQYF. The CDR3 bases are TGTGCCAGCAGCTTAGTTCGGGCGAGTTCCACCGGGGAGCAGTACTTC.

The chain has TRBV24-1 and TRBJ2-7, with D possibly matching TRBD1 (7 bases). This CDR3 is 15 amino acids long. V was trimmed by 4 bases and J by 3 bases, leaving 15 bases between them. Germline V gene sequence: CDR1 KGHDR, CDR2 SFDVKD. The CDR3 reads CATSEWRRGRYEQYF. The CDR3 nucleotides are TGTGCCACCAGTGAGTGGAGGAGGGGGCGCTACGAGCAGTACTTC.

V usage is TRBV6-1 and J usage is TRBJ2-7; tentatively, D is TRBD1 (6 bases). The CDR3 runs to 15 residues. Per the germline V gene, CDR1 is MNHNS and CDR2 is SASEGT. Trimming took 3 bases from V and 2 from J, leaving 14 bases between them. CDR3 bases: TGTGCCAGCAGTGAGGGACATACCTTGACCTACGAGCAGTACTTC. This gives the protein CASSEGHTLTYEQYF.

To note about this clonotype: A much larger clone sits a single nucleotide away, making a read error possible. V and J are TRBV5-1 and TRBJ1-1; D ambiguous. The CDR3 is 14 amino acids. The germline V gene has CDR1 SGHRS and CDR2 YFSETQ. This CDR3 is CASSSDGMNIEAFF. In DNA, the CDR3 is TGCGCCAGCAGCTCGGACGGGATGAACATTGAAGCTTTCTTT.

This clonotype was seen a handful of times. This chain joins TRBV9 and TRBJ1-2; D uncertain. Trimming cost V 4 bases and J 3 bases, with 13 bases left between them. This CDR3 contains 14 residues. Per the germline V gene, CDR1 is SGDLS and CDR2 is YYNGEE. CDR3 region: CASSLRRTHYGYTF. DNA for the CDR3: TGTGCCAGCAGCTTGCGACGGACCCACTATGGCTACACCTTC.

This clonotype occurred a few times. The chain recombines TRBV12-3 or TRBV12-4 with TRBJ1-5, with 7 bases identical to TRBD1. This CDR3 has 15 amino acids. Unmatched junction bases numbered 8, after V lost 6 bases and J lost 3 bases. CDR3 nucleotide sequence: TGTGCCAGCAGCTCCGGGACAGCGAACAATCAGCCCCAGCATTTT. This translates into CASSSGTANNQPQHF.

This clonotype was detected ten times or more. V gene TRBV7-2 combines with J gene TRBJ2-5, with 8 bases aligning to TRBD2. Looked up from germline, CDR1 is SGHTA and CDR2 is FQGNSA. CDR3 size: 15 residues. The junction had 8 bases not matched to a gene; V was cut back by 3 bases and J by 5 bases. The CDR3: CASSFGREGGETQYF. The CDR3 nucleotides read TGTGCCAGCAGCTTTGGACGGGAGGGCGGTGAGACCCAGTACTTC.

The chain combines TRBV6-6 with TRBJ1-1; possibly TRBD1 for D (5 bases). CDR1 and CDR2 from the germline V gene are MNHNY and SVGAGI (reference sequence). The ends were cut back, 6 bases at V and 1 base at J, with 9 bases in the middle. The CDR3 is made up of 13 amino acids. Here the CDR3 reads CASRADRNTEAFF. The CDR3, as DNA: TGTGCCAGCAGAGCCGACAGGAACACTGAAGCTTTCTTT.

This clonotype was observed a handful of times. The rearrangement uses TRBV20-1 and TRBJ2-7; 8 positions match TRBD2. The trim removed 6 bases at V and 1 base at J, leaving 8 bases unmatched. CDR3 length: 14 amino acids. Germline lookup yields CDR1 DFQATT and CDR2 SNEGSKA (reference sequence). CDR3 in amino acids: CSALGLAVSYEQYF. The CDR3 coding sequence is TGCAGTGCCCTTGGACTAGCCGTTTCCTACGAGCAGTACTTC.

The chain carries TRBV3-1 and TRBJ2-7, with 10 bases matching TRBD2. Trimming cost V 4 bases and J 5 bases; bases outside gene matches: 5. The CDR3 is 14 amino acids. The germline gives CDR1 LGHDT, CDR2 YNNKEL (reference sequence). The CDR3 DNA reads as TGTGCCAGCAGCCCATTAGCGGGAGGAAACGAGCAGTACTTC. Amino acids: CASSPLAGGNEQYF.

The chain couples TRBV29-1 to TRBJ2-5; D gene ambiguous. CDR1 is SQVTM and CDR2 is ANQGSEA in the germline V gene. The CDR3 loop spans 15 amino acids. V lost 1 base and J 4 bases, leaving 16 bases between the germline ends. CDR3 region: CSVEGGPGSLETQYF. Written as DNA, the CDR3 is TGCAGCGTTGAAGGAGGCCCCGGCAGTTTAGAGACCCAGTACTTC.

A note on this clonotype: The junction differs from germline at one of its ends, possibly a read error. The chain combines TRBV7-8 with TRBJ2-1; TRBD2 matches 9 bases. The CDR3 runs to 15 residues. Germline values: CDR1 SGHVS, CDR2 FQNEAQ. In DNA form, the CDR3 reads TGTGCCGGCAGCTCCCTAGCGGGAATGGTCAATGAGCAGTTCTTC. Translating it yields CAGSSLAGMVNEQFF.

The chain has TRBV19 and TRBJ2-5; D could derive from TRBD1 or TRBD2 (6 bases each). Per germline, CDR1 LNHDA and CDR2 SQIVND (reference sequence). CDR3 size: 15 residues. Trimming stripped 7 bases from V and 1 base from J, with 16 bases between. The CDR3 region is CASMPNPGAQETQYF. In nucleotides, the CDR3 is TGTGCCAGTATGCCTAATCCGGGGGCCCAAGAGACCCAGTACTTC.

The rearrangement joins TRBV20-1 to TRBJ2-7; unclear D gene. V was shortened by 8 bases and J by 7 bases, with 15 bases between the two germline ends. The CDR3 consists of 11 residues. The V gene's germline CDR1 is DFQATT and CDR2 SNEGSKA (reference sequence). The CDR3 coding sequence is TGCAGTACCGCATCAGGACGGGAGCAGTACTTC. Amino acid sequence: CSTASGREQYF.

This clonotype was seen ten or more times. V and J are TRBV18 and TRBJ2-1; tentatively, D is TRBD2 (6 bases). The CDR3 runs to 15 residues. With 0 bases removed from V and 8 bases from J, the gap between germline ends came to 14 bases. Germline CDR1 KGHSH, CDR2 LQKENI. The CDR3 DNA sequence: TGTGCCAGCTCACCACCCATCTTGGAGGGACATGAGCAGTTCTTC. Translation: CASSPPILEGHEQFF.